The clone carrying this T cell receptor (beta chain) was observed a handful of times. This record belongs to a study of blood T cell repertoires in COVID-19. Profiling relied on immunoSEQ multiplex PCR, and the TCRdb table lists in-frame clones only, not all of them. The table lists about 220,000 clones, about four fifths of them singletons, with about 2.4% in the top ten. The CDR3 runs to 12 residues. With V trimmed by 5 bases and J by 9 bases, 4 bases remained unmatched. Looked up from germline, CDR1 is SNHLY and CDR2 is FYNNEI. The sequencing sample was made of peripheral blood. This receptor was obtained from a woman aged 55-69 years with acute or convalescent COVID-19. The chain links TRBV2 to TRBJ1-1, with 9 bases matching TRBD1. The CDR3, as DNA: TGTGCCAGCAGTATTTACAGGGGGCAAGCTTTCTTT. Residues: CASSIYRGQAFF. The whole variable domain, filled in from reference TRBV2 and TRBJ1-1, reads EPEVTQTPSHQVTQMGQEVILRCVPISNHLYFYWYRQILGQKVEFLVSFYNNEISEKSEIFDDQFSVERPDGSNFTLKIRSTKLEDSAMYFCASSIYRGQAFFGQGTRLTVV.